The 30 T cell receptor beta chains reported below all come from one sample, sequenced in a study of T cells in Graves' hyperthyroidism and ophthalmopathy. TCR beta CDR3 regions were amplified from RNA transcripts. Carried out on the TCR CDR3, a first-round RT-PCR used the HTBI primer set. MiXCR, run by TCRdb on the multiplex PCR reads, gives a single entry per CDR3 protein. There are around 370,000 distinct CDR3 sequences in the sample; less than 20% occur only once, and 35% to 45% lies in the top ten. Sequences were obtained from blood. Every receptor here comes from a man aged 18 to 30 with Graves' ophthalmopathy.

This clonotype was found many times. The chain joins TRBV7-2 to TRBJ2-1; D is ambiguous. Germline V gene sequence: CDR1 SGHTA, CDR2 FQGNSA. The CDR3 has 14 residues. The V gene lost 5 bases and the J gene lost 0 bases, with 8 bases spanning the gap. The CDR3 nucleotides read TGTGCCAGCAGCCCTTCCCGCTCCTACAATGAGCAGTTCTTC. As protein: CASSPSRSYNEQFF.

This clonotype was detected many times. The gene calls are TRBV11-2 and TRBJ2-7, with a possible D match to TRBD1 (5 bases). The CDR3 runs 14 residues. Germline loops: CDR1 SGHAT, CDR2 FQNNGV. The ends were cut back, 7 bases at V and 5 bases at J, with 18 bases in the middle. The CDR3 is CASTHWIQGHEQYF. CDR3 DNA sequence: TGTGCCAGCACCCACTGGATCCAGGGCCACGAGCAGTACTTC.

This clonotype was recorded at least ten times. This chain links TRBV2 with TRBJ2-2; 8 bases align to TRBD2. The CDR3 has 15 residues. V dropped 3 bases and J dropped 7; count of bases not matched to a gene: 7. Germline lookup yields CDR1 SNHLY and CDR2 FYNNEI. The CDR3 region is CASSETGGAFGELFF. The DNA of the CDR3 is TGTGCCAGCAGTGAGACGGGGGGGGCCTTCGGGGAGCTGTTTTTT. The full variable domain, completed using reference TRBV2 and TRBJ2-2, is EPEVTQTPSHQVTQMGQEVILRCVPISNHLYFYWYRQILGQKVEFLVSFYNNEISEKSEIFDDQFSVERPDGSNFTLKIRSTKLEDSAMYFCASSETGGAFGELFFGEGSRLTVL.

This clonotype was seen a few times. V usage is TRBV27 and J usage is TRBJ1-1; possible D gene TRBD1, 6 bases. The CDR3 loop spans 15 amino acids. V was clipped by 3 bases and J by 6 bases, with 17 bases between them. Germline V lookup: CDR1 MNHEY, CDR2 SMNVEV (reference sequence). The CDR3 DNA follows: TGTGCCAGCAGTTTTCTTCCAGGGGAGGTCTCTGAAGCTTTCTTT. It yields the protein CASSFLPGEVSEAFF.

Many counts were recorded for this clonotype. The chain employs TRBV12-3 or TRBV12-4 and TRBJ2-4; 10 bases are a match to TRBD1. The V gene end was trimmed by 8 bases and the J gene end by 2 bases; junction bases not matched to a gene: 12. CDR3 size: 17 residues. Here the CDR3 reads CASGSSGGQGPKNIQYF. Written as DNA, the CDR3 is TGTGCCAGCGGAAGCTCCGGGGGACAGGGGCCCAAAAACATTCAGTACTTC.

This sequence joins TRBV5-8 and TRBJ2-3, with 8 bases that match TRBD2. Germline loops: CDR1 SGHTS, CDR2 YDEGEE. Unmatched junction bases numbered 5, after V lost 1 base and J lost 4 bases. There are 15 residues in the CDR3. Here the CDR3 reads CASSLTGGAPDTQYF. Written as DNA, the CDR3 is TGTGCCAGCAGCTTGACCGGGGGGGCCCCAGATACGCAGTATTTT. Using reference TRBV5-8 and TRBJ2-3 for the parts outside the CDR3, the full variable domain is EAGVTQSPTHLIKTRGQQATLRCSPISGHTSVYWYQQALGLGLQFLLWYDEGEERNRGNFPPRFSGRQFPNYSSELNVNALELEDSALYLCASSLTGGAPDTQYFGPGTRLTVL.

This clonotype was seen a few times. The CDR3 nucleotides read TGTGCCAGCAGTTACTTAACAGGGCATCAGGGAAACACCATATATTTT. Amino acid sequence: CASSYLTGHQGNTIYF. The chain couples TRBV6-6 to TRBJ1-3, with D perhaps matching TRBD1 (6 bases). Germline-derived CDR1 and CDR2 are MNHNY and SVGAGI (reference sequence). The length of the CDR3 is 16 residues. Deletions cut 1 base from V and 4 bases from J, with 14 bases between.

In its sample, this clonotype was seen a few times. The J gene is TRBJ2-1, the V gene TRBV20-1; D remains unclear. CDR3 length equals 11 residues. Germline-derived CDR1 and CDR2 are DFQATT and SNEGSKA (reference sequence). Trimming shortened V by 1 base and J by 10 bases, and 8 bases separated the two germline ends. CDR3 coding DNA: TGCAGTGCTAGAGCGTTGGGAGAGCAGTTCTTC. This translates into CSARALGEQFF.

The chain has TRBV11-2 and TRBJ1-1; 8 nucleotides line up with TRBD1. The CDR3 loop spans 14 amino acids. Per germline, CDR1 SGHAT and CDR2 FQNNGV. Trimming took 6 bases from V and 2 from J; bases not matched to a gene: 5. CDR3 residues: CASRRPGGNTEAFF. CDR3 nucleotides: TGTGCCAGCAGACGCCCAGGGGGCAACACTGAAGCTTTCTTT.

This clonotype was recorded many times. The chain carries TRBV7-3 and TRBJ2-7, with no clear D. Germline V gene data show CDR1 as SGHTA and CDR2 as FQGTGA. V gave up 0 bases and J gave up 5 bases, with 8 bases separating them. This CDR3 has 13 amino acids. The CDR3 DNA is TGTGCCAGCAGCTTAACAGGGCTCGACGAGCAGTACTTC. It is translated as CASSLTGLDEQYF.

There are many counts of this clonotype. The CDR3 sequence: CASSYSDLHSYEQYF. In DNA form, the CDR3 reads TGTGCCAGCAGTTACTCGGACCTACACTCCTACGAGCAGTACTTC. This chain uses TRBV6-5 with TRBJ2-7; D unresolved. The CDR3 totals 15 residues. V lost 0 bases, J lost 0 bases, and 9 bases lay in between. CDR1 is MNHEY, CDR2 SVGAGI, per germline.

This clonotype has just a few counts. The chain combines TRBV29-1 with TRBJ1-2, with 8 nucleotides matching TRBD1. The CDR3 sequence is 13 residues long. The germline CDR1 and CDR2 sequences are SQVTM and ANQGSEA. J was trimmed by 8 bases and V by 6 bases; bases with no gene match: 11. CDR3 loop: CSVEAGQGGGYTF. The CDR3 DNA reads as TGCAGCGTCGAGGCCGGACAGGGAGGCGGCTACACCTTC.

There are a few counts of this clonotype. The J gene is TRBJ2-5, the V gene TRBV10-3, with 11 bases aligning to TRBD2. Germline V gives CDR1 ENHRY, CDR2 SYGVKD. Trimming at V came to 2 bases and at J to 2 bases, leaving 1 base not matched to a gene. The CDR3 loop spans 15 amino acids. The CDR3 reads CAISEIAGGQETQYF. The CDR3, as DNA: TGTGCCATCAGTGAGATAGCGGGGGGGCAAGAGACCCAGTACTTC.

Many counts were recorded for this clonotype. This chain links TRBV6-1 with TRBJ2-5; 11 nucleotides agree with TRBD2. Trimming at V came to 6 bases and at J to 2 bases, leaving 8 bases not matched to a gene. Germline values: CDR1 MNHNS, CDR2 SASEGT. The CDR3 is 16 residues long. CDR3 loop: CASRPRLAGSQETQYF. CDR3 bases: TGTGCCAGCAGGCCTCGACTAGCGGGGTCGCAAGAGACCCAGTACTTC.

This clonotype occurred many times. The CDR3 sequence: CASRRTRLAGEDTQYF. DNA for the CDR3: TGTGCCAGCAGAAGAACCCGACTAGCGGGGGAAGATACGCAGTATTTT. This chain links TRBV7-8 with TRBJ2-3, with 12 bases lining up with TRBD2. In germline, CDR1 is SGHVS, CDR2 FQNEAQ. Trimming took 6 bases from V and 5 from J; bases not matched to a gene: 9. The CDR3 contains 16 residues. Full variable domain (remainder filled in from reference TRBV7-8 and TRBJ2-3): GAGVSQSPRYKVAKRGQDVALRCDPISGHVSLFWYQQALGQGPEFLTYFQNEAQLDKSGLPSDRFFAERPEGSVSTLKIQRTQQEDSAVYLCASRRTRLAGEDTQYFGPGTRLTVL.

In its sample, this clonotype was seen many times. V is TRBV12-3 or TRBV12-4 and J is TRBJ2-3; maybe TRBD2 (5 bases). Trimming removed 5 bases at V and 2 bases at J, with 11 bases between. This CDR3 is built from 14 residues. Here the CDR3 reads CASSGGRPTDTQYF. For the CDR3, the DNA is TGTGCCAGCAGTGGAGGACGGCCCACAGATACGCAGTATTTT.

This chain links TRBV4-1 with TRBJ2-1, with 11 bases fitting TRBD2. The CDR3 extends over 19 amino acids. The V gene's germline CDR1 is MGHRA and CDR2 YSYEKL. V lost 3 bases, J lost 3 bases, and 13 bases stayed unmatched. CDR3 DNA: TGCGCCAGCAGCCACTCTAGCGGGGGGCCCGCCACCTTCTACAATGAGCAGTTCTTC. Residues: CASSHSSGGPATFYNEQFF.

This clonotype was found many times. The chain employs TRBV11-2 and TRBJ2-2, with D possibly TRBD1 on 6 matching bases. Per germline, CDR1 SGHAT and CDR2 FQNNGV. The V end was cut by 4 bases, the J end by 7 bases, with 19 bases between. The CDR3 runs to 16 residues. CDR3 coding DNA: TGTGCCAGCAGCTACCTCGGACAGTTCGCCGGCGGGGAGCTGTTTTTT. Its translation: CASSYLGQFAGGELFF.

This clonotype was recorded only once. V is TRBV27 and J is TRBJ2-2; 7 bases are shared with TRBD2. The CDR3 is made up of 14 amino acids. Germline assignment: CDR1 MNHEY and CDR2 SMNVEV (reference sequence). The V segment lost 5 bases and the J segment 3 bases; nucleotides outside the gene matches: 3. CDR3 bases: TGTGCCAGCAGTCACAGCGGGGACACCGGGGAGCTGTTTTTT. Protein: CASSHSGDTGELFF.

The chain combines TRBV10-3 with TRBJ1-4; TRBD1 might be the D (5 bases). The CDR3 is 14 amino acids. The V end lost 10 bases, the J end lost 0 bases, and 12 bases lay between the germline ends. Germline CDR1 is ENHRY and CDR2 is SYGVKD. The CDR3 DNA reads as TGTGCCACCTCCCAGGGAACAACTAATGAAAAACTGTTTTTT. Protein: CATSQGTTNEKLFF.

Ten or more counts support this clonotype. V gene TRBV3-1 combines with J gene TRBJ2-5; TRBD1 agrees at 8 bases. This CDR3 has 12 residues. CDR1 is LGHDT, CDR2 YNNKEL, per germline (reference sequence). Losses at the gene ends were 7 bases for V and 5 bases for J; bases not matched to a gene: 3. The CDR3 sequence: CASMTGEETQYF. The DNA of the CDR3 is TGTGCCAGCATGACAGGGGAGGAGACCCAGTACTTC.

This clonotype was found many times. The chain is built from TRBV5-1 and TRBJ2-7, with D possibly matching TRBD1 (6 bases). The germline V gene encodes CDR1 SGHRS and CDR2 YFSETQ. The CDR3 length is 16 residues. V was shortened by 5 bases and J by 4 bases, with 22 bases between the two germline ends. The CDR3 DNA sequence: TGCGCCAGCAGTTCTGGGGGCGGGTTCGGCCTTTACGAGCAGTACTTC. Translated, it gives CASSSGGGFGLYEQYF.

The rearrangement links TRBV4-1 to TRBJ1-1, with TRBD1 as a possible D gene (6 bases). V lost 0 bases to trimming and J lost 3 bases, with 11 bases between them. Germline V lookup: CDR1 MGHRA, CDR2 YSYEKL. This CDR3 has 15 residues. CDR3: CASSQDRGADTEAFF. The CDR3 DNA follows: TGCGCCAGCAGCCAAGATCGGGGGGCCGACACTGAAGCTTTCTTT.

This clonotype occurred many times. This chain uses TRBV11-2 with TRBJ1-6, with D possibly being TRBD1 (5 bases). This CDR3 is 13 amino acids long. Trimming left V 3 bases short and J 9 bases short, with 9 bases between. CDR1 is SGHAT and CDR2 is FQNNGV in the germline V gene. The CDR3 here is CASSFAQGSPLHF. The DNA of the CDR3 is TGTGCCAGCAGCTTCGCTCAGGGTTCACCCCTCCACTTT.

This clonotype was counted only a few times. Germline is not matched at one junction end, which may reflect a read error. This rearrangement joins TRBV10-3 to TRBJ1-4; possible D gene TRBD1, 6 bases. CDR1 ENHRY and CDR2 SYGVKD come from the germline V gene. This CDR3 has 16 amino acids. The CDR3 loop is CAISPTWGTTNEKLFF. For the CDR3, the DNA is TGTGCCATCAGTCCAACCTGGGGGACAACCAATGAAAAACTGTTTTTT.

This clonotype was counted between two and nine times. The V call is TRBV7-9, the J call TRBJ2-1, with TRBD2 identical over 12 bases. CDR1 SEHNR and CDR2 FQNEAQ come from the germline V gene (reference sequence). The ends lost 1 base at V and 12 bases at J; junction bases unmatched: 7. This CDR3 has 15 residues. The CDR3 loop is CASSLVLAGGLRQFF. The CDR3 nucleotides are TGTGCCAGCAGCTTAGTTCTAGCGGGGGGGCTACGGCAGTTCTTC.

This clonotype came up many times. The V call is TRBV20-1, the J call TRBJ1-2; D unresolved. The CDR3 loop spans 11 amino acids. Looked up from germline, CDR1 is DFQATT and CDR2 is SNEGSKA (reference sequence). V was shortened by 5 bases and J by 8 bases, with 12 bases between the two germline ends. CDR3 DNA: TGCAGTGCTGCCGGGAGCTACGGCTACACCTTC. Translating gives CSAAGSYGYTF.

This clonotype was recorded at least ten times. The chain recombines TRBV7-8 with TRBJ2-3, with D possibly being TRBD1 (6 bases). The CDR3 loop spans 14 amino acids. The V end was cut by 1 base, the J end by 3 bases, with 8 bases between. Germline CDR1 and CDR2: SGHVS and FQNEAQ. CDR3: CASSLEGGTDTQYF. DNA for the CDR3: TGTGCCAGCAGCTTAGAAGGGGGTACAGATACGCAGTATTTT. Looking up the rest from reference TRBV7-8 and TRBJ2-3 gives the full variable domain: GAGVSQSPRYKVAKRGQDVALRCDPISGHVSLFWYQQALGQGPEFLTYFQNEAQLDKSGLPSDRFFAERPEGSVSTLKIQRTQQEDSAVYLCASSLEGGTDTQYFGPGTRLTVL.

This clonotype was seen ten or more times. CDR3 amino acids: CASLGRGREKLFF. The CDR3 DNA follows: TGTGCCAGCTTGGGCAGGGGACGCGAAAAACTGTTTTTT. This rearrangement joins TRBV13 to TRBJ1-4; D might be TRBD1 (6 bases). V was shortened by 8 bases and J by 8 bases, with 15 bases between the two germline ends. Germline-derived CDR1 and CDR2 are PRHDT and FYEKMQ (reference sequence). The CDR3 contains 13 residues.

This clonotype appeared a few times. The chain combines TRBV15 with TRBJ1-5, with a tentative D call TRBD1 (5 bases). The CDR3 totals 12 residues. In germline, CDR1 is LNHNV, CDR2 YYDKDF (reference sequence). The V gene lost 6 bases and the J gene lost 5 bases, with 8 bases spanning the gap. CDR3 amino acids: CATRKGDQPQHF. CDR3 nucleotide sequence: TGTGCCACCAGAAAAGGGGATCAGCCCCAGCATTTT.